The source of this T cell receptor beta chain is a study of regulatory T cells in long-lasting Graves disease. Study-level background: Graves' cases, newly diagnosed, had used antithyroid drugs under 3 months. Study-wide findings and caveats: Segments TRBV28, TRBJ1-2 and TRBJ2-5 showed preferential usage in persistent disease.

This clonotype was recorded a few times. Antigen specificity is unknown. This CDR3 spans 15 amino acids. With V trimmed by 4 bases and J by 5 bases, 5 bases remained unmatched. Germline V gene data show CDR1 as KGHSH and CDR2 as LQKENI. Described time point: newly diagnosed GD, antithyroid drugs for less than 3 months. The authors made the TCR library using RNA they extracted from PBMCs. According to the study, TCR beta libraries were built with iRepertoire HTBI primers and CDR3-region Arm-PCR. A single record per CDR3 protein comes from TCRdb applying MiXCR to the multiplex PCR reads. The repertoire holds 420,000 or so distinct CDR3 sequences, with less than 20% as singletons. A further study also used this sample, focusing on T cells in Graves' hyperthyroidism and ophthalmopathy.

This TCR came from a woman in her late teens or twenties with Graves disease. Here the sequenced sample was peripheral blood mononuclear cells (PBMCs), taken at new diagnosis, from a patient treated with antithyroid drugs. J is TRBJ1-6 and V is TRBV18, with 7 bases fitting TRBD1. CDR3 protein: CASSRQGPDNSPLHF. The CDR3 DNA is TGTGCCAGCTCACGACAGGGTCCGGATAATTCACCCCTCCACTTT.